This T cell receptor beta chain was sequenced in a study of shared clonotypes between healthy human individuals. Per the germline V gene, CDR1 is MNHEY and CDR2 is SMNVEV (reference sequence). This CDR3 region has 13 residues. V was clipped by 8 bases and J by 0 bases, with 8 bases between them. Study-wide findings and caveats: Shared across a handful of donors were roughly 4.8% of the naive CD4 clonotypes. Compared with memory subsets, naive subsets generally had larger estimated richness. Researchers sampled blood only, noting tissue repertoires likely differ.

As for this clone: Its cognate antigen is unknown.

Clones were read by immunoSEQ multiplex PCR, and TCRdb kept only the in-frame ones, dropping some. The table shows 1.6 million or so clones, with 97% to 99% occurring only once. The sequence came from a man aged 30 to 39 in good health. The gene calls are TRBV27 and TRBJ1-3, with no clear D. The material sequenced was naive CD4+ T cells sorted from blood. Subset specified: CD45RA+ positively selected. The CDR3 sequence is CASSAGSGNTIYF. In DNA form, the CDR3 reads TGTGCCAGCTCGGCTGGCTCTGGAAACACCATATATTTT.